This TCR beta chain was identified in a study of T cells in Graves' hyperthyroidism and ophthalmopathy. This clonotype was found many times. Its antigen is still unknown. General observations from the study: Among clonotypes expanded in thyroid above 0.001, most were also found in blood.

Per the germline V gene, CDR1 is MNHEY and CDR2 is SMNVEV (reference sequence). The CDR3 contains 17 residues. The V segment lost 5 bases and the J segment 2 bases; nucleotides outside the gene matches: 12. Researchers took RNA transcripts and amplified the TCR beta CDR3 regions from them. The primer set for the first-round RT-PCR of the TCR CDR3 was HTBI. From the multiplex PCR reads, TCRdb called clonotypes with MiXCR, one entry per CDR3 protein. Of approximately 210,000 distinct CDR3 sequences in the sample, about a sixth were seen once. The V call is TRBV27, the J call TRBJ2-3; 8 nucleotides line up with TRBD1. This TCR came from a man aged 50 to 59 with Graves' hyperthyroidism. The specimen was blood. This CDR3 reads CASSPGTGRMDTDTQYF. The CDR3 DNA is TGTGCCAGCAGTCCGGGGACAGGCCGGATGGACACAGATACGCAGTATTTT.